This T cell receptor beta chain was recovered during a study of T cell responses to AZD1222 COVID-19 vaccine. Remarks on this clone: The antigen is unknown.

Overall study findings and caveats: Of the AZD1222 recipients, only five or six were seropositive at baseline. Possibly, clonal diversity was underestimated; donors were largely white British and included more females. Repertoires in all cases were sampled only once the peak T cell response had passed.

The CDR3 consists of 14 residues. In germline, CDR1 is MNHEY, CDR2 SMNVEV (reference sequence). V was clipped by 2 bases and J by 2 bases, with 10 bases between them. Repertoires were generated with immunoSEQ multiplex PCR, while TCRdb's copy carries only in-frame clones and drops some. The sample shows 95,000 to 150,000 clones, around nine tenths of them seen only once. The chain carries TRBV27 and TRBJ2-7; the D gene is possibly TRBD2 (5 bases). This TCR came from an adult who received the MenACWY meningococcal vaccine as a control. Material: peripheral blood, obtained 28 days after the second dose of the MenACWY control vaccine. This chain's CDR3 is CASSLRGRAYEQYF. CDR3 DNA: TGTGCCAGCAGTTTACGGGGTCGCGCCTACGAGCAGTACTTC.